This passage covers 10 T cell receptor beta chains from one sample sequenced in a study of vaccination effects on CD4 cells after COVID-19. No antigens are known for them. Generated by immunoSEQ multiplex PCR, the TCRdb table keeps only in-frame clones and is missing some. The data hold some 26,000 clones, with roughly four fifths observed a single time. Following 10 days of culture, CD4+ T cells were isolated. The sample was CD4+ T cells from PBMCs cultured without peptide, taken before COVID-19 vaccination. The receptors derive from a human donor who received a COVID-19 vaccine.

The count of this clone is one. The V gene is TRBV28, the J gene TRBJ2-7; maybe TRBD2 (6 bases). The V end was cut by 5 bases, the J end by 2 bases, with 13 bases between. Germline lookup yields CDR1 MDHEN and CDR2 SYDVKM. The CDR3 runs to 14 residues. CDR3 DNA: TGTGCCAGCAGTCCCCTAGCGTCTACCTACGAGCAGTACTTC. This gives the protein CASSPLASTYEQYF.

The chain recombines TRBV10-3 with TRBJ2-1, with 7 bases matching TRBD2. In germline, CDR1 is ENHRY, CDR2 SYGVKD. Trimming took 6 bases from V and 4 from J; bases not matched to a gene: 9. The CDR3 has 15 residues. CDR3 nucleotides: TGTGCCATCAGGGGGGGGAACGGGGAGTACAATGAGCAGTTCTTC. It codes for CAIRGGNGEYNEQFF.

V is TRBV5-1 and J is TRBJ2-6, with a possible D match to TRBD1 (8 bases). Trimming shortened V by 4 bases and J by 0 bases, and 26 bases separated the two germline ends. Looked up from germline, CDR1 is SGHRS and CDR2 is YFSETQ. The CDR3 runs 21 residues. CDR3 loop: CASSREWGTGGVHSGANVLTF. The CDR3 nucleotides are TGCGCCAGCAGCCGAGAGTGGGGAACAGGGGGGGTTCACTCTGGGGCCAACGTCCTGACTTTC.

This chain uses TRBV24-1 with TRBJ2-1; D is perhaps TRBD1 or TRBD2 (5 bases each). Germline V gives CDR1 KGHDR, CDR2 SFDVKD. The CDR3 runs to 17 residues. Trimming pared 0 bases from V and 0 bases from J, leaving 11 bases between. CDR3 in DNA: TGTGCCACCAGTGATTTGGGGGGACCTGCCTCCTACAATGAGCAGTTCTTC. Amino acid sequence: CATSDLGGPASYNEQFF.

J is TRBJ1-2 and V is TRBV11-2, with TRBD1 as a possible D gene (5 bases). The CDR3 contains 15 residues. Germline-derived CDR1 and CDR2 are SGHAT and FQNNGV. V lost 1 base and J lost 2, with 11 bases in between. CDR3 nucleotides: TGTGCCAGCAGCTTAGTTAGACAGATGAACTATGGCTACACCTTC. Its protein is CASSLVRQMNYGYTF.

The chain links TRBV5-1 to TRBJ1-3; D is ambiguous. V gave up 0 bases and J gave up 4 bases, with 8 bases separating them. The CDR3 has 14 amino acids. The germline gives CDR1 SGHRS, CDR2 YFSETQ. DNA of the CDR3: TGCGCCAGCAGCTTGGTGGGTGTGGGAAACACCATATATTTT. Residues: CASSLVGVGNTIYF.

The chain links TRBV12-5 to TRBJ1-3; TRBD1 is a possible D gene (6 bases). Germline CDR1 is LGHNT and CDR2 is FRNRAP. V was shortened by 5 bases and J by 5 bases, with 16 bases between the two germline ends. The CDR3 extends over 15 amino acids. The CDR3 DNA reads as TGTGCTAGTGGTCCTGGGACATCCGAGAGAAACACCATATATTTT. Protein product: CASGPGTSERNTIYF.

The chain joins TRBV6-5 to TRBJ1-3, with no clear D. Trimming removed 8 bases at V and 0 bases at J, with 14 bases between. CDR1 and CDR2 from the germline V gene are MNHEY and SVGAGI. This CDR3 is 15 amino acids long. This CDR3 is CASRRASDSGNTIYF. Here the CDR3 DNA reads TGTGCCAGCCGTAGGGCCTCCGACTCTGGAAACACCATATATTTT.

V is TRBV28 and J is TRBJ1-1; no reliable D call. CDR1 is MDHEN, CDR2 SYDVKM, per germline. V was trimmed by 5 bases and J by 5 bases, leaving 9 bases between them. The CDR3 has 12 residues. CDR3 in DNA: TGTGCCAGCAGTCCTCTCAGGACTGAAGCTTTCTTT. Residues: CASSPLRTEAFF.

The chain recombines TRBV6-2 or TRBV6-3 with TRBJ2-1, with D perhaps TRBD2 (6 bases). The CDR3 has 19 residues. V was trimmed by 3 bases and J by 2 bases, leaving 23 bases between them. Germline V gene data show CDR1 as MNHEY and CDR2 as SVGEGT. CDR3 loop: CASSYYSWDFPAAYNEQFF. CDR3 in DNA: TGTGCCAGCAGTTATTACAGTTGGGACTTCCCAGCTGCCTACAATGAGCAGTTCTTC.